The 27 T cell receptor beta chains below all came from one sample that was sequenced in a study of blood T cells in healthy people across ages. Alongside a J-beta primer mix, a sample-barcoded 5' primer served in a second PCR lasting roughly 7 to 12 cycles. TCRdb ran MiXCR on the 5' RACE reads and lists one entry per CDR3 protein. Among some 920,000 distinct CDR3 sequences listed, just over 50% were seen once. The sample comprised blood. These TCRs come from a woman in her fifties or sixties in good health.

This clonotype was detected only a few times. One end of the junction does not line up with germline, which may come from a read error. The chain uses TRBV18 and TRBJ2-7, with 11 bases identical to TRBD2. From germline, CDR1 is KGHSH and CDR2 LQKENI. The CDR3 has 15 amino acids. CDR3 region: CASSTSGSNSYEQYF. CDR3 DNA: TGTGCTAGCTCCACTAGCGGGAGTAATAGCTACGAGCAGTACTTC.

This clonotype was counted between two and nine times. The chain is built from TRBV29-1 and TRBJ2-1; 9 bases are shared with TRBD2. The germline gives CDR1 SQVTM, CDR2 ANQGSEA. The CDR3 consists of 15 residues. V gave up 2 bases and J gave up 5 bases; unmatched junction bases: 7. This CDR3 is CSVEHRLAGNNEQFF. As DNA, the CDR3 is TGCAGCGTTGAACATCGGCTAGCGGGAAACAATGAGCAGTTCTTC.

CDR3 nucleotide sequence: TGTGCCAGCAGTTACTCCCGGACAGGGGGCTACGAGCAGTACTTC. It translates to CASSYSRTGGYEQYF. This chain links TRBV6-5 with TRBJ2-4, with TRBD1 matching 10 bases. Gene TRBJ2-7 matches the end of the DNA better, so the J call may be wrong. The length of the CDR3 is 15 residues. Germline CDR1 reads MNHEY; CDR2 reads SVGAGI.

The CDR3 sequence: CASSLQYRGNEQYF. The CDR3 nucleotides read TGTGCCAGCAGCTTACAGTACAGGGGCAACGAGCAGTACTTC. The chain recombines TRBV7-2 with TRBJ2-7; 7 nucleotides align to TRBD1. Unmatched junction bases numbered 6, after V lost 2 bases and J lost 5 bases. The CDR3 has 14 amino acids. Germline lookup yields CDR1 SGHTA and CDR2 FQGNSA.

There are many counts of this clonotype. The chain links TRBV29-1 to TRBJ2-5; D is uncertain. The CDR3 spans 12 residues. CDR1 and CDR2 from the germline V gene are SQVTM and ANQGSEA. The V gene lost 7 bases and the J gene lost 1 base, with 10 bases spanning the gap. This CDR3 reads CSETRAQETQYF. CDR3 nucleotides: TGCAGCGAGACCCGGGCCCAAGAGACCCAGTACTTC.

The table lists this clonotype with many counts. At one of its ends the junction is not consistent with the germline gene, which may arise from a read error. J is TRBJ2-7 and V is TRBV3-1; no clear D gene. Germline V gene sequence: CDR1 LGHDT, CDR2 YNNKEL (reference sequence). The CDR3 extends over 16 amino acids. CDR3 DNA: TGTGCCAGCAGCCAAGTGGCTCGAGGCGCCTCCTTCGAGCAGTACTTC. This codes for CASSQVARGASFEQYF.

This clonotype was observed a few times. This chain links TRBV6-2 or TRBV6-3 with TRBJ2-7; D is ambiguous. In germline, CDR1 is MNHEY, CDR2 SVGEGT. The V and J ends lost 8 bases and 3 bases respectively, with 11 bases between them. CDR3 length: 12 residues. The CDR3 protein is CASAGRSYEQYF. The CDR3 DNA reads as TGTGCCAGCGCCGGTCGGAGCTACGAGCAGTACTTC.

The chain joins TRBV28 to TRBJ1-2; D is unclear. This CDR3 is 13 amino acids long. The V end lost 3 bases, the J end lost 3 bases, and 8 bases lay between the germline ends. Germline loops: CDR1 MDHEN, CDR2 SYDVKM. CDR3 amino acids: CASSFGTYYGYTF. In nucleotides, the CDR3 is TGTGCCAGCAGTTTTGGCACATACTATGGCTACACCTTC.

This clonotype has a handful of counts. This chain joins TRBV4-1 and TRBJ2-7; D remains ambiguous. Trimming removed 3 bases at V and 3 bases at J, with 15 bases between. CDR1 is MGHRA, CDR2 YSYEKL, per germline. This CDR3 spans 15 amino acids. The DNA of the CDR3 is TGCGCCAGCAGCCAGGGTGGTTTTGAAGGCTACGAGCAGTACTTC. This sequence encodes CASSQGGFEGYEQYF.

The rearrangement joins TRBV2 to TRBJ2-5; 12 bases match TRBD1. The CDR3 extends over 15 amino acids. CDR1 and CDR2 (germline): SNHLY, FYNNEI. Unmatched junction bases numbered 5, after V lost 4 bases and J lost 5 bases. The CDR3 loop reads CASSAGTGGLETQYF. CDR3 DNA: TGTGCCAGCAGTGCCGGGACAGGGGGCCTTGAGACCCAGTACTTC.

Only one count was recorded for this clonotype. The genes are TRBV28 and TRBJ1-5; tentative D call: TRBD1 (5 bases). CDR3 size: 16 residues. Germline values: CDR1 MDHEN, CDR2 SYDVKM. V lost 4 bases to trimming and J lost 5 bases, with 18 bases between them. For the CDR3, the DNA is TGTGCCAGCAGTTCGGCGGGACGGTCTTTGTATCAGCCCCAGCATTTT. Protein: CASSSAGRSLYQPQHF.

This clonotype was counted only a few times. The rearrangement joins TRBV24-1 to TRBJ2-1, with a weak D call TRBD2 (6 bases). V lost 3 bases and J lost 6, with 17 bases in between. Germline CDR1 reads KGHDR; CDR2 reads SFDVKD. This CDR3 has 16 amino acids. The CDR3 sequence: CATSDPTGTEINEQFF. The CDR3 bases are TGTGCCACCAGTGATCCGACCGGGACTGAAATCAATGAGCAGTTCTTC.

The CDR3 nucleotides read TGTGCCAGCAGCCATCGACGTGGAAGCACCGGCGGCTACACCTTC. This translates into CASSHRRGSTGGYTF. This chain links TRBV3-1 with TRBJ1-2, with D uncertain. Trimming took off 3 bases at V and 8 bases at J, with 19 bases between the two ends. The CDR3 is made up of 15 amino acids. Per germline, CDR1 LGHDT and CDR2 YNNKEL (reference sequence).

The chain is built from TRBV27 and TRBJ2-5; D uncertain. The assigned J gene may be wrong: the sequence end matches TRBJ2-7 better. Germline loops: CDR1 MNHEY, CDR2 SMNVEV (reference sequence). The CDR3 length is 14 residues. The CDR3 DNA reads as TGTGCCAGCAACCCTACCGGCCTCTCTTACGAGCAGTACTTC. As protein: CASNPTGLSYEQYF.

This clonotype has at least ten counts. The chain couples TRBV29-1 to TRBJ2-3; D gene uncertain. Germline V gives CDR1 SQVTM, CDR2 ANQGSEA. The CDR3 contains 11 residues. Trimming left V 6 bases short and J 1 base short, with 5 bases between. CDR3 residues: CSVEGTDTQYF. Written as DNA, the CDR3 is TGCAGCGTCGAGGGCACAGATACGCAGTATTTT.

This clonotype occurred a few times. The CDR3 sequence is CSVEESGSADYEQYF. The CDR3 DNA reads as TGCAGCGTTGAAGAGTCCGGCAGCGCCGATTACGAGCAGTACTTC. The chain has TRBV29-1 and TRBJ2-7; D call uncertain. CDR1 is SQVTM, CDR2 ANQGSEA, per germline. Trimming pared 0 bases from V and 4 bases from J, leaving 16 bases between. The CDR3 is made up of 15 amino acids.

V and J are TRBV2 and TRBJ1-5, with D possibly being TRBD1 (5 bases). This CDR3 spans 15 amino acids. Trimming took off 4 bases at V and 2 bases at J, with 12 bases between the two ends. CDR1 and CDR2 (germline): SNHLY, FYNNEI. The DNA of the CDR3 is TGTGCCAGCAGTGGGGGGGGAATGGGCAATCAGCCCCAGCATTTT. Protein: CASSGGGMGNQPQHF.

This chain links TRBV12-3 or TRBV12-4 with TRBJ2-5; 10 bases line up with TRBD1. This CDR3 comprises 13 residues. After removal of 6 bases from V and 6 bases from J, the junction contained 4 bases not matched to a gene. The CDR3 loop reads CASRGTGVKTQYF. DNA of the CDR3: TGTGCCAGCAGGGGGACAGGGGTGAAGACCCAGTACTTC.

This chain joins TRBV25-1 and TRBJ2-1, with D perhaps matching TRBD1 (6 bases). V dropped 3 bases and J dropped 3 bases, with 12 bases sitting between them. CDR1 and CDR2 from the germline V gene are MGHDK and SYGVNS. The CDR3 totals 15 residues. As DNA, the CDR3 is TGTGCCAGCAGTGACAGGGGTAGGAACTACAATGAGCAGTTCTTC. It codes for CASSDRGRNYNEQFF.

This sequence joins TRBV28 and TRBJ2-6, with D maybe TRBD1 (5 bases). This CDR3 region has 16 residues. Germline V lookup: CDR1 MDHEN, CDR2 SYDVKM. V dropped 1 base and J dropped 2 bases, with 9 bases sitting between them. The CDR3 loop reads CASSLSFRAGANVLTF. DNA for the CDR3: TGTGCCAGCAGTTTATCTTTCAGGGCTGGGGCCAACGTCCTGACTTTC.

CDR3 region: CASSPGPQQPELFF. The CDR3 nucleotides read TGCGCCAGCAGCCCGGGACCTCAGCAGCCCGAACTGTTTTTT. The chain has TRBV5-1 and TRBJ1-4; D is possibly TRBD1 (5 bases). The V end was cut by 4 bases, the J end by 12 bases, with 19 bases between. This CDR3 contains 14 residues. CDR1 is SGHRS, CDR2 YFSETQ, per germline.

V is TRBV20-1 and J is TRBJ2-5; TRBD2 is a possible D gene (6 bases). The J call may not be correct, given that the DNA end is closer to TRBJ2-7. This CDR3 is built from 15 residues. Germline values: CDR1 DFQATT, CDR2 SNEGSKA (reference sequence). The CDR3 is CSARDGGTDAYEQYF. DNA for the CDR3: TGCAGTGCTAGAGATGGCGGGACCGACGCCTACGAGCAGTACTTC.

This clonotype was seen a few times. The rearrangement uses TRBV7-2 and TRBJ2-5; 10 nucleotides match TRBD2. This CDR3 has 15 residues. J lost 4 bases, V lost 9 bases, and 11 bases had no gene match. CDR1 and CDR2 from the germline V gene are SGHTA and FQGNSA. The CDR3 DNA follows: TGTGCCAGTAGCCCTTCTAGCGGGAGAATAGAGACCCAGTACTTC. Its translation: CASSPSSGRIETQYF.

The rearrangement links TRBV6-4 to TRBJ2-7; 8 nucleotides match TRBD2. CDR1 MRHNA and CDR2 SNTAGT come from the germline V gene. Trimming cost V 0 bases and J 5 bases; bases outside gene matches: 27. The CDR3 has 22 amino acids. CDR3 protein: CASSDSIVSRFWGQREGDEQYF. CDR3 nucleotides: TGTGCCAGCAGTGACTCGATCGTGAGTAGGTTCTGGGGGCAACGGGAGGGTGACGAGCAGTACTTC.

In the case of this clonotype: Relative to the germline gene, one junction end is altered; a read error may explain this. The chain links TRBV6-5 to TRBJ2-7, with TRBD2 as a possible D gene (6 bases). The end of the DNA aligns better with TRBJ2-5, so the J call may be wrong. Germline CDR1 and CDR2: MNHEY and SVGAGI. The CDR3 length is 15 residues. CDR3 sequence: CAGSYSGDGKETQYF. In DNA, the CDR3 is TGTGCCGGCAGTTACTCGGGGGATGGAAAAGAGACCCAGTACTTC.

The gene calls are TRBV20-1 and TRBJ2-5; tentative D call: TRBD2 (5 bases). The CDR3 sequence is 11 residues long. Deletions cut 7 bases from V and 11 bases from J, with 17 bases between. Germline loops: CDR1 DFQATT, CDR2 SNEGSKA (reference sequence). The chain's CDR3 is CSVSRAEEQYF. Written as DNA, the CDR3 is TGCAGTGTCTCCCGGGCGGAGGAGCAGTACTTC.

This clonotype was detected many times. The CDR3 spells CASSSTSSYEQYF. Written as DNA, the CDR3 is TGTGCCAGCAGCTCGACTTCCTCCTACGAGCAGTACTTC. The chain employs TRBV5-6 and TRBJ2-7; D not certain. Germline CDR1 is SGHDT and CDR2 is YYEEEE. V lost 3 bases to trimming and J lost 0 bases, with 7 bases between them. The CDR3 has 13 amino acids.